This TCR beta chain is from a study of T-cell memory formation after mild COVID-19. TCRdb recomputed calls from the 5' RACE reads with MiXCR, one row per CDR3 protein. The sample consists of fewer than 500,000 distinct CDR3 sequences, 25% of them appearing once. Per the germline V gene, CDR1 is KGHDR and CDR2 is SFDVKD. Losses at the gene ends were 2 bases for V and 8 bases for J; bases not matched to a gene: 10. This CDR3 region has 15 residues. This chain uses TRBV24-1 with TRBJ1-2; 7 nucleotides agree with TRBD1. The TCR originated in an adult woman who had mild COVID-19 (a few samples of this study predate the infection). Cell type and time point are not known. Sample: PBMCs or a T cell subset sorted from them (not recorded which). CDR3 loop: CATSDSDRDLGGYTF. The CDR3 DNA follows: TGTGCCACCAGTGATTCAGACAGGGACCTAGGGGGCTACACCTTC.